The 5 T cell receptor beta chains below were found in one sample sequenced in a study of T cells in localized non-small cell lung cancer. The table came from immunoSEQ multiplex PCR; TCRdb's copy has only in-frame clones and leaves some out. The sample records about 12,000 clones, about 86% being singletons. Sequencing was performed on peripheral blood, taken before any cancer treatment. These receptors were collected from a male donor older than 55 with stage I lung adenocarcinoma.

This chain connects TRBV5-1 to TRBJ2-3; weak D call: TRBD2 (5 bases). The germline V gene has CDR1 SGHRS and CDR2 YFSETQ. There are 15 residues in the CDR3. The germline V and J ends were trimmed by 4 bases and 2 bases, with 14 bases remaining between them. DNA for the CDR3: TGCGCCAGCAGCCGAGGTAGCGCCCACACAGATACGCAGTATTTT. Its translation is CASSRGSAHTDTQYF.

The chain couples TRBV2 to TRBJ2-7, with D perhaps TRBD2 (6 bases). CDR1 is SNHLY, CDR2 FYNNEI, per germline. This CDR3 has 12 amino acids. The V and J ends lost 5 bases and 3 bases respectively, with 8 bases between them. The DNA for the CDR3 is TGTGCCAGCAGTACTAGCAGCTACGAGCAGTACTTC. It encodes CASSTSSYEQYF. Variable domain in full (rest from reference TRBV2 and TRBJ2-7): EPEVTQTPSHQVTQMGQEVILRCVPISNHLYFYWYRQILGQKVEFLVSFYNNEISEKSEIFDDQFSVERPDGSNFTLKIRSTKLEDSAMYFCASSTSSYEQYFGPGTRLTVT.

CDR3 sequence: CASSMGQGRTDTQYF. CDR3 nucleotides: TGTGCCAGCAGTATGGGACAGGGAAGGACAGATACGCAGTATTTT. V and J are TRBV27 and TRBJ2-3; TRBD1 matches 9 bases. Germline loops: CDR1 MNHEY, CDR2 SMNVEV (reference sequence). With 5 bases clipped from V and 3 bases from J, the junction kept 6 bases outside the gene matches. The CDR3 sequence is 15 residues long.

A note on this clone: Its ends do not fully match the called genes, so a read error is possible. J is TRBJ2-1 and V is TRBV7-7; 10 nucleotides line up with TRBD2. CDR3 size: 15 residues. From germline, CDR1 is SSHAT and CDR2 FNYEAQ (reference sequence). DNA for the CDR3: TGTGCTAGCAGCTTAAGGCTAGCGGGAGTCAATGAGCAGTTCTTC. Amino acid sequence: CASSLRLAGVNEQFF.

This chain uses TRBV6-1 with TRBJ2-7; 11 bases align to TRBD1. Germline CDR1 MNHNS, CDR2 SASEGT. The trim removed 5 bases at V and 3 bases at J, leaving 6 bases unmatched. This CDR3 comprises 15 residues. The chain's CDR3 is CASSRDRGGFYEQYF. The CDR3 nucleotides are TGTGCCAGCAGTCGGGACAGGGGGGGCTTCTACGAGCAGTACTTC.